Included here is one TCR beta chain sequence, with context. Brentuximab vedotin exposure varied among the patients, all of whom had relapsed after autologous stem cell transplantation. CDR1 is MNHNY and CDR2 is SVGAGI in the germline V gene (reference sequence). The length of the CDR3 is 13 residues. J gave up 3 bases and V 6 bases, and 3 bases lay outside the gene matches. This sample stems from a study of PD-1 blockade in classical Hodgkin lymphoma. Data came from immunoSEQ multiplex PCR; TCRdb stores just in-frame clones and leaves some out. The table lists 40,000 to 50,000 clones, around 75% of them singletons.

The sequence derives from a human donor with classical Hodgkin lymphoma. The V gene is TRBV6-6, the J gene TRBJ1-2, with 8 bases aligning to TRBD1. This material consisted of peripheral blood mononuclear cells (PBMCs), taken at baseline. This CDR3 reads CASRPGGDYGYTF. DNA of the CDR3: TGTGCCAGCAGACCAGGGGGCGACTATGGCTACACCTTC.